This T cell receptor (beta chain) is drawn from a study of cytomegalovirus exposure and HLA in healthy donors. CDR1 and CDR2 (germline): SEHNR, FQNEAQ (reference sequence). V lost 3 bases and J lost 5, with 19 bases in between. This CDR3 has 16 amino acids. Data came from immunoSEQ multiplex PCR; TCRdb stores just in-frame clones and leaves some out. Of roughly 120,000 clones in the sample, roughly 82% are singletons; the top ten hold around 5.1%. The donors were members of the validation cohort comprising over a hundred subjects, separate from the roughly 700-subject first cohort. The TCR was taken from a man aged 18 to 35 in good health and CMV-seronegative. Sequencing was done on a sample of PBMCs. The chain carries TRBV7-9 and TRBJ1-1, with D maybe TRBD1 (5 bases). CDR3 loop: CASSLPGGPIGTEAFF. CDR3 DNA: TGTGCCAGCAGCTTGCCGGGGGGTCCAATAGGGACTGAAGCTTTCTTT.